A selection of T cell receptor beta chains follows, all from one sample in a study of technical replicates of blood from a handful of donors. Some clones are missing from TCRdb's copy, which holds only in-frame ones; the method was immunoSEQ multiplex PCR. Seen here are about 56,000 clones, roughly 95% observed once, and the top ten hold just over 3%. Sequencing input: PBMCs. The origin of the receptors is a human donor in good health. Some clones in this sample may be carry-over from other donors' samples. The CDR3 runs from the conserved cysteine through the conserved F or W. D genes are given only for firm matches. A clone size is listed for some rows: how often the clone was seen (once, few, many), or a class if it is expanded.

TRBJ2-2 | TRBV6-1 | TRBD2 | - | CASSVQPGGTGELFF | TGTGCCAGCAGTGTTCAACCCGGGGGGACCGGGGAGCTGTTTTTT
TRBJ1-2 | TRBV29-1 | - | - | CSVEDGKGSNYGYTF | TGCAGCGTTGAAGATGGAAAAGGGAGTAACTATGGCTACACCTTC
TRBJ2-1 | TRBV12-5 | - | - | CASGLVSGNEQFF | TGTGCTAGTGGTTTGGTTAGCGGCAATGAGCAGTTCTTC
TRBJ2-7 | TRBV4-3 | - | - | CASSQDGDSGEQYF | TGCGCCAGCAGCCAAGATGGGGATTCGGGGGAGCAGTACTTC
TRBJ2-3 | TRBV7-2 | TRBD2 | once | CASSLSGTSVDTQYF | TGTGCCAGCAGCTTATCCGGGACTAGCGTAGATACGCAGTATTTT
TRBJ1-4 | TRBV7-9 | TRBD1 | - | CASSLVFGRDRANEKLFF | TGTGCCAGCAGCTTAGTCTTCGGGCGGGACAGGGCTAATGAAAAACTGTTTTTT
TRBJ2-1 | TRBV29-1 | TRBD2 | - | CSVDTSGASYNEQFF | TGCAGCGTTGATACTAGCGGGGCCTCCTACAATGAGCAGTTCTTC
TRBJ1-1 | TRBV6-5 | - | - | CASSRTENTEAFF | TGTGCCAGCAGCCGAACAGAGAACACTGAAGCTTTCTTT
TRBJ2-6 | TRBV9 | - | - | CASSVPRVQSHVSGANVLTF | TGTGCCAGCAGCGTACCTCGGGTCCAATCCCACGTCTCTGGGGCCAACGTCCTGACTTTC
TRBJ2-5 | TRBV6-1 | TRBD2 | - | CASSEGLAGPSQYF | TGTGCCAGCAGTGAAGGCCTAGCGGGGCCATCCCAGTACTTC